One and the same sample provided the 13 T cell receptor beta chains below, sequenced in a study of T-cell memory formation after mild COVID-19. TCRdb re-derived calls from the 5' RACE reads in MiXCR, one entry per CDR3 protein. The sample yields a few hundred thousand distinct CDR3 sequences, approximately 27% seen once. Sequences were obtained from PBMCs or a T cell subset sorted from them (not recorded which). These TCRs come from an adult woman who had mild COVID-19 (a few samples of this study predate the infection). Cell type and time point are not known.

The rearrangement links TRBV6-6 to TRBJ1-2; 11 bases fit TRBD1. CDR3 length: 15 residues. CDR1 is MNHNY and CDR2 is SVGAGI in the germline V gene (reference sequence). The V gene end was trimmed by 10 bases and the J gene end by 2 bases; junction bases not matched to a gene: 9. The CDR3 nucleotides are TGTGCCATCCGGACAGGGGGCTTTCGGAACTATGGCTACACCTTC. The encoded protein is CAIRTGGFRNYGYTF.

This clonotype appeared a few times. The J gene is TRBJ2-1, the V gene TRBV7-6; 13 bases align to TRBD2. The V gene's germline CDR1 is SGHVS and CDR2 FNYEAQ. The V and J ends lost 4 bases and 2 bases, in that order; junction bases with no gene match: 5. There are 17 residues in the CDR3. The CDR3 bases are TGTGCCAGCAGCTCTAGGACTAGCGGGAGTCCCTACAATGAGCAGTTCTTC. Translating it yields CASSSRTSGSPYNEQFF.

A few counts support this clonotype. The V gene is TRBV20-1, the J gene TRBJ2-5, with 7 nucleotides matching TRBD2. Germline V gene data show CDR1 as DFQATT and CDR2 as SNEGSKA (reference sequence). The CDR3 totals 14 residues. V lost 3 bases, J lost 2 bases, and 6 bases stayed unmatched. CDR3 bases: TGCAGTGCTAGGGGGGAGGGCTTACAAGAGACCCAGTACTTC. This gives the protein CSARGEGLQETQYF.

This clonotype showed up many times. J is TRBJ2-1 and V is TRBV7-2; D might be TRBD2 (6 bases). Trimming took 8 bases from V and 8 from J, leaving 13 bases between them. The CDR3 has 12 amino acids. CDR1 and CDR2 (germline): SGHTA, FQGNSA. The CDR3 DNA reads as TGTGCCAGCGGACTACCTAGGGATGAGCAGTTCTTC. Amino acids: CASGLPRDEQFF.

The CDR3: CASSPDFGGGTDTQYF. CDR3 DNA sequence: TGTGCCAGCAGCCCCGATTTTGGGGGGGGCACAGATACGCAGTATTTT. This chain uses TRBV11-1 with TRBJ2-3, with TRBD2 identical over 7 bases. The germline CDR1 and CDR2 sequences are SGHAT and FQDESV (reference sequence). The junction had 9 bases not matched to a gene; V was cut back by 5 bases and J by 1 base. This CDR3 spans 16 amino acids. Full variable domain (outside the CDR3, taken from reference TRBV11-1 and TRBJ2-3): EAEVAQSPRYKITEKSQAVAFWCDPISGHATLYWYRQILGQGPELLVQFQDESVVDDSQLPKDRFSAERLKGVDSTLKIQPAELGDSAMYLCASSPDFGGGTDTQYFGPGTRLTVL.

This clonotype was seen more than once but under ten times. The chain recombines TRBV20-1 with TRBJ2-3; 8 bases agree with TRBD1. Germline-derived CDR1 and CDR2 are DFQATT and SNEGSKA (reference sequence). This CDR3 spans 15 amino acids. With V trimmed by 6 bases and J by 3 bases, 11 bases remained unmatched. In DNA form, the CDR3 reads TGCAGTGCCATGGACAGGGCCAAGGGAACAGATACGCAGTATTTT. It translates to CSAMDRAKGTDTQYF.

The chain recombines TRBV30 with TRBJ2-2; a possible D gene is TRBD2 (6 bases). The CDR3 has 13 residues. Trimming left V 1 base short and J 4 bases short, with 7 bases between. Germline CDR1 is GTSNPN and CDR2 is SVGIG (reference sequence). For the CDR3, the DNA is TGTGCCTGGAGTGACGGGAGCACCGGGGAGCTGTTTTTT. Its protein is CAWSDGSTGELFF. Full variable domain (missing parts from reference TRBV30 and TRBJ2-2): SQTIHQWPATLVQPVGSPLSLECTVEGTSNPNLYWYRQAAGRGLQLLFYSVGIGQISSEVPQNLSASRPQDRQFILSSKKLLLSDSGFYLCAWSDGSTGELFFGEGSRLTVL.

This clonotype was detected many times. Mismatch with germline at one junction end may stem from a read error. The rearrangement links TRBV5-1 to TRBJ1-2; the match to TRBD1 covers 11 bases. Germline loops: CDR1 SGHRS, CDR2 YFSETQ. This CDR3 is 14 amino acids long. This CDR3 reads CASSLGQGDYGYTF. DNA for the CDR3: TGTGCCAGCAGTTTGGGACAGGGGGACTATGGCTACACCTTC.

This clonotype was seen a few times. This chain connects TRBV5-5 to TRBJ1-4; no clear D. The CDR3 contains 15 residues. Trimming shortened V by 3 bases and J by 0 bases, and 9 bases separated the two germline ends. Germline V gene sequence: CDR1 SGHKS, CDR2 YYEKEE (reference sequence). CDR3 nucleotide sequence: TGTGCCAGCAGCTCCGTGGCAGCAACTAATGAAAAACTGTTTTTT. Amino acids: CASSSVAATNEKLFF. The full variable domain, with the rest looked up from reference TRBV5-5 and TRBJ1-4, is DAGVTQSPTHLIKTRGQQVTLRCSPISGHKSVSWYQQVLGQGPQFIFQYYEKEERGRGNFPDRFSARQFPNYSSELNVNALLLGDSALYLCASSSVAATNEKLFFGSGTQLSVL.

The genes are TRBV4-1 and TRBJ2-3; 9 bases match TRBD1. Germline V gene data show CDR1 as MGHRA and CDR2 as YSYEKL. The CDR3 length is 15 residues. Trimming cost V 4 bases and J 3 bases; bases outside gene matches: 5. CDR3 nucleotide sequence: TGCGCCAGCAGCCGGAGGACAGGGGATACAGATACGCAGTATTTT. Translating gives CASSRRTGDTDTQYF.

The chain recombines TRBV7-2 with TRBJ1-1, with TRBD1 matching 8 bases. V was pared by 6 bases and J by 4 bases, with 7 bases of the junction left unmatched. Germline CDR1 SGHTA, CDR2 FQGNSA. This CDR3 has 14 residues. CDR3 in amino acids: CASSPRTGSTEAFF. DNA for the CDR3: TGTGCCAGCAGTCCTCGGACAGGGAGCACTGAAGCTTTCTTT.

This clonotype was seen ten or more times. The chain has TRBV5-1 and TRBJ2-3, with 8 bases matching TRBD2. The germline CDR1 and CDR2 sequences are SGHRS and YFSETQ. Trimming cost V 5 bases and J 5 bases; bases outside gene matches: 7. The CDR3 runs 14 residues. The CDR3 bases are TGCGCCAGCAGTGACCCCGCGGGAGGAGATACGCAGTATTTT. This translates into CASSDPAGGDTQYF.

V gene TRBV14 combines with J gene TRBJ1-2; no reliable D call. This CDR3 contains 14 residues. The germline V and J ends were trimmed by 0 bases and 3 bases, with 8 bases remaining between them. Germline-derived CDR1 and CDR2 are SGHDN and FVKESK. CDR3 sequence reads: CASSQDWGDYGYTF. The CDR3, as DNA: TGTGCCAGCAGCCAAGATTGGGGTGACTATGGCTACACCTTC.